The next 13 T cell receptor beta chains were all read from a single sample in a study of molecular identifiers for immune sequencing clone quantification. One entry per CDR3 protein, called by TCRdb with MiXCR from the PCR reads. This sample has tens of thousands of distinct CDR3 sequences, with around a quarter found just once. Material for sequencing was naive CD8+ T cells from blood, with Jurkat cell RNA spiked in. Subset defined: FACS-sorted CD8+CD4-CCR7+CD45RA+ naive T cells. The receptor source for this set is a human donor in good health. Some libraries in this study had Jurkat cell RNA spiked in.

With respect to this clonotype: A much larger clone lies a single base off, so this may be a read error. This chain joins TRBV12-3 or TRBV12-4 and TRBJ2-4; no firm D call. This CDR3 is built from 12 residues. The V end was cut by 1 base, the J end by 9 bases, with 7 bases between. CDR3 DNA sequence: TGTGCCAGCAGTTTAGTCTTGGCCATTCAGTACTTC. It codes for CASSLVLAIQYF.

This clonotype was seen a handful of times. The CDR3 coding sequence is TGTGCCAGCAGTTTTGTTGGGTTAGCGGGAAGCAATGAGCAGTTCTTC. As protein: CASSFVGLAGSNEQFF. This chain uses TRBV28 with TRBJ2-1, with 8 nucleotides matching TRBD2. Germline CDR1 is MDHEN and CDR2 is SYDVKM. The length of the CDR3 is 16 residues. V gave up 3 bases and J gave up 6 bases; unmatched junction bases: 10.

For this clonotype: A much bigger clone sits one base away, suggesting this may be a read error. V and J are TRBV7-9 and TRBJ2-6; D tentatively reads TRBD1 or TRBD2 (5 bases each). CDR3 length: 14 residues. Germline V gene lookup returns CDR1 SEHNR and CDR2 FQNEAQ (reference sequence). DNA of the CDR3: TGTGCCAGCAGCTGGGGAGACGGGGCCGACGTCCTGACTTTC. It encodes CASSWGDGADVLTF.

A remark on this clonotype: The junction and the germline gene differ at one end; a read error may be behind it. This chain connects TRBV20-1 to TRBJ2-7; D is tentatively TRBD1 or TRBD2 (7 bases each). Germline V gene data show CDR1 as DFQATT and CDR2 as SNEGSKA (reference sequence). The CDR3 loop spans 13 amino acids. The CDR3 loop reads CSARDDRDYEQNF. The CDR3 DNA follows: TGCAGTGCTAGAGATGACAGGGACTACGAGCAGAACTTC.

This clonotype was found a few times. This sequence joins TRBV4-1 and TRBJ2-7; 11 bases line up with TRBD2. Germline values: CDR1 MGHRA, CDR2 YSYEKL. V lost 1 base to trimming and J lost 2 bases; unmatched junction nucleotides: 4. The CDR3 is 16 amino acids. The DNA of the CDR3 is TGCGCCAGCAGCCAAGGGGGGGGACTAGCGGCCTACGAGCAGTACTTC. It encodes CASSQGGGLAAYEQYF.

The CDR3 DNA is TGCGCCCGCCGCCAAGGCGGGACTAGCGGGGGTGAGGATACGCAGTATTTT. Translated: CARRQGGTSGGEDTQYF. The V gene is TRBV4-3, the J gene TRBJ2-3, with 14 bases that match TRBD2. Germline V gene lookup returns CDR1 LGHNA and CDR2 YSLEER. CDR3 length equals 17 residues. The trim removed 11 bases at V and 6 bases at J, leaving 16 bases unmatched.

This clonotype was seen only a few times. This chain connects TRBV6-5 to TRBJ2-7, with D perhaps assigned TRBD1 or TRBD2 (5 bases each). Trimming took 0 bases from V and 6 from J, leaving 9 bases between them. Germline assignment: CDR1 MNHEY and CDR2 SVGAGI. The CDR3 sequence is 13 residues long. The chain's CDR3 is CASSYSAGTEQYF. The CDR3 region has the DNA TGTGCCAGCAGTTACTCTGCAGGGACCGAGCAGTACTTC.

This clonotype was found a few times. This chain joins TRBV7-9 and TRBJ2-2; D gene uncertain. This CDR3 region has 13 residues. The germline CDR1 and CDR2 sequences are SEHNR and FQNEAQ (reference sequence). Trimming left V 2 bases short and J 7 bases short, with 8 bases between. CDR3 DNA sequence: TGTGCCAGCAGCTTACGTGGGTACGGGGAGCTGTTTTTT. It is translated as CASSLRGYGELFF.

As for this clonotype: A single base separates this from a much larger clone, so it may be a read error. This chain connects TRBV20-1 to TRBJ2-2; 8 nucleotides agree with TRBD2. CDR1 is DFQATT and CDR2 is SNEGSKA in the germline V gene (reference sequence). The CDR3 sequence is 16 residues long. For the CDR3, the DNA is TGCAATGCTAAGATTAAGCGGGAGAGGTACACCGGGGAGCTGTTTTTT. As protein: CNAKIKRERYTGELFF.

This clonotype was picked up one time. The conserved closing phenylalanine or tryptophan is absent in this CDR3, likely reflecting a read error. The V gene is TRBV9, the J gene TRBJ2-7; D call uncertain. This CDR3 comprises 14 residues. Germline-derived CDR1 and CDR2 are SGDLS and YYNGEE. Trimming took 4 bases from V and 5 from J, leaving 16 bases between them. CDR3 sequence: CASSPEWGSHEQYY. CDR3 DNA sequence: TGTGCCAGCAGCCCAGAGTGGGGATCCCACGAGCAGTACTAC.

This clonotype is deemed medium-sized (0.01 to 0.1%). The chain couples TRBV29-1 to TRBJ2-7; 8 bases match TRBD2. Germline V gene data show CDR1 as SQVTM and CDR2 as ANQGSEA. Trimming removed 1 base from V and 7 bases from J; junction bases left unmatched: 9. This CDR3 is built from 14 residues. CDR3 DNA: TGCAGCGTTGAAGGGCCGGGAGGGCGAAGTGAGCAGTACTTC. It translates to CSVEGPGGRSEQYF.

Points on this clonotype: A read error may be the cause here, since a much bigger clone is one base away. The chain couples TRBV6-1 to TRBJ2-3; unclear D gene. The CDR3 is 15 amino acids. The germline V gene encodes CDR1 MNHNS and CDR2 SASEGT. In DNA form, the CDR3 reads TGTGCCCGCAGTGAAAGTCCTTCAATCGCGGATACGCAGTATTTT. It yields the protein CARSESPSIADTQYF.

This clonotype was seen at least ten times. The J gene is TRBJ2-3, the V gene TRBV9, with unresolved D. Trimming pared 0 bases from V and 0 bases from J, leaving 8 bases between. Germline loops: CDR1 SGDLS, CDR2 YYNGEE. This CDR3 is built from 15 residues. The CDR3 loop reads CASSVADYSTDTQYF. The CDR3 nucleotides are TGTGCCAGCAGCGTAGCGGATTATAGCACAGATACGCAGTATTTT.